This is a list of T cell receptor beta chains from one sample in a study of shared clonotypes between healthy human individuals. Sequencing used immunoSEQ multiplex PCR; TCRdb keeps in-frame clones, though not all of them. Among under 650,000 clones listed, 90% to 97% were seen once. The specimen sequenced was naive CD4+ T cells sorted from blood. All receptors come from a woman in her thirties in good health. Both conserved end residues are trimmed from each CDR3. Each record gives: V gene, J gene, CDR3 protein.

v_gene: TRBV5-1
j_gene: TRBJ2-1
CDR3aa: ASSGRGTANNEQF

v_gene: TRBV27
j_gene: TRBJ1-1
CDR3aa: ASDRLPAAPNTEAF

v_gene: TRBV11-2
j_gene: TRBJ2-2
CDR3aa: ASRGHTGELF

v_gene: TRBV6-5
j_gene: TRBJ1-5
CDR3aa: ASSSDGYQPQH

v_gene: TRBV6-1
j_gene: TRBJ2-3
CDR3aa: ASLDLITDTQY

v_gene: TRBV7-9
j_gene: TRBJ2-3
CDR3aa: ASSLGQHTDTQY

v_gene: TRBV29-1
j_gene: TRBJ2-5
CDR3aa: SVEDGTGRETQY

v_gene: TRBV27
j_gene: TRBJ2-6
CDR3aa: ASTDLWGDGANVLT

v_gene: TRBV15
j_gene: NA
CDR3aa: ATGAGGPLGYEQY

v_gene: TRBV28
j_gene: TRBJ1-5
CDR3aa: ASRGVEGHQPQH

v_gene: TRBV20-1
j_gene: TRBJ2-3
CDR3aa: SARSPPTQY

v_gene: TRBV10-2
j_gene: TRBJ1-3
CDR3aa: ASSESFGGTVSGNTIY

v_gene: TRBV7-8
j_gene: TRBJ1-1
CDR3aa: ASSYRTGVRTEAF

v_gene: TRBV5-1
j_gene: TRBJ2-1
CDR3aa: ASTSGGSSYNEQF

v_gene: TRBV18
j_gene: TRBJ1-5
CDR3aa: ASSLTGTGVGNQPQH

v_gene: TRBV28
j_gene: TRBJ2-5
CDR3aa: ASSLDAGQETQY

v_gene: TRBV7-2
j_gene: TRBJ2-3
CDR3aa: ASRTSGSTQY

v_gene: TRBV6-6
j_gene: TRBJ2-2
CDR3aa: ASSEPLIRVTGELF

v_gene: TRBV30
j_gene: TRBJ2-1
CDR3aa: AWNGRTYNEQF

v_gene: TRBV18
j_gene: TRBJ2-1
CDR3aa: ASSPLEATTYNEQF

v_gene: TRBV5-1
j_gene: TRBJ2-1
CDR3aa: ASSLIDRGGEQF

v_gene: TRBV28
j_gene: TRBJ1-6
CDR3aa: ASSPPSYNSPLH

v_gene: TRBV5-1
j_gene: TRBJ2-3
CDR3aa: ASRRGGDSSGSLTDTQY

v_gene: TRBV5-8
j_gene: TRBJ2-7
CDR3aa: ASSFSPLAEQY

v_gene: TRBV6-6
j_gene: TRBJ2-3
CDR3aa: ASTPRIADTQY

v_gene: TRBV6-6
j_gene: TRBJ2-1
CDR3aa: ASSYSGNNNEQF

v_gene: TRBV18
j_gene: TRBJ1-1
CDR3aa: ASSYSRGTDTEAF

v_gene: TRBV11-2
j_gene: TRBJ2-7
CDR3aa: ASSLDLGTAAYEQY

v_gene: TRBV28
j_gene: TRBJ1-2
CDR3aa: ASSVAENYGYT

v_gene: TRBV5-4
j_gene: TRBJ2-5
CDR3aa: ASSLGLGETQY

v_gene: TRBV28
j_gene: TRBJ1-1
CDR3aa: ASSSPQGTNTEAF

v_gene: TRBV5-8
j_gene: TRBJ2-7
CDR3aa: ASRGHYEQY

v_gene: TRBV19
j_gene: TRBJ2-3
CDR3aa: ASSILLAGVGTDTQY

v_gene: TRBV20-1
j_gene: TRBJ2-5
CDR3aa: SARTAETQY

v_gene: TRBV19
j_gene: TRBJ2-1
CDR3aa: ASSMGDRAYNEQF

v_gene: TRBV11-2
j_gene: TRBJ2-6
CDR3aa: ASSSIHSSGANVLT

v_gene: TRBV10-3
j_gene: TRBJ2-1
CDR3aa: AIKRGTGVNEQF

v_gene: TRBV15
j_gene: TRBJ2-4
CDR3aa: ATRGAAKNIQY

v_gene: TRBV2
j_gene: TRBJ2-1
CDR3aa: ASNDIDRWNEQF

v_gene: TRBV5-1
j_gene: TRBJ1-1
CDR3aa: ASNFRVRGLSMNTEAF

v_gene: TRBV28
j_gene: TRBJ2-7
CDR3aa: ASSPGLAGPLMRAYEQY

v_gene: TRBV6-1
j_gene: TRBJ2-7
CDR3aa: ASSEAITGPYEQY